This T cell receptor beta chain comes out of a study of blood T cell repertoires in COVID-19. The overall study: Samples representing acute and convalescent COVID-19 were sourced from the United States, Italy and Spain.

Original handling: Estimation of nucleated cell counts relied on the amplification of reference gene primers. Profiled with immunoSEQ multiplex PCR; TCRdb holds only in-frame clones, not every one. Clonal size and the V and J genes are those of that table, whereas D and trimming came from the DNA. The sample lists some 270,000 clones; around 90% were seen once. Participant-given clinical history determined each cohort assignment. This clone was found a few times. V gave up 2 bases and J gave up 7 bases, with 8 bases separating them. CDR3 length equals 11 residues. In germline, CDR1 is DFQATT, CDR2 SNEGSKA (reference sequence).

Sequenced input: PBMCs or T cells enriched from blood (not recorded which). The chain combines TRBV20-1 with TRBJ1-2; D not resolved. The source of this sequence is a woman aged 40 to 50 who had been exposed to COVID-19. CDR3 in amino acids: CSARQVSGYTF. The CDR3 DNA reads TGCAGTGCTAGACAGGTATCTGGCTACACCTTC.